This TCR beta chain came from a study of T cell repertoires in cytomegalovirus infection. With respect to this clonotype: Antigen unknown.

MiXCR, applied by TCRdb to the reads, yields one record per CDR3 protein. The sample includes some 130,000 distinct CDR3 sequences, roughly a third seen only once; the top ten take about 50%. Study-level points and caveats: The ex vivo response showed dominance by HLA-C-restricted CMV-specific TCR beta clonotypes.

This CDR3 comprises 11 residues. V was trimmed by 5 bases and J by 5 bases, leaving 10 bases between them. Germline V lookup: CDR1 DFQATT, CDR2 SNEGSKA (reference sequence). The rearrangement uses TRBV20-1 and TRBJ2-7; D unclear. The clonotype comes from a human donor in good health (CMV status not recorded). Some clones in this sample may be carry-over from other donors' samples. Source: CD8+ T cells from cultured PBMCs, taken from culture after CMV antigen stimulation. CDR3 DNA sequence: TGCAGTGCTCAGTTCTCTCACGAGCAGTACTTC. Its translation: CSAQFSHEQYF.